A single sample gave rise to the 3 T cell receptor beta chains below, sequenced in a study of immunodeficiency. Data came from immunoSEQ multiplex PCR; TCRdb stores just in-frame clones and leaves some out. The sample consists of about 1,400 clones, approximately 96% of them appearing once. Sequencing was done on a sample of CD4+ T cells from blood. The receptor set was obtained from a girl aged 2-10 years.

V usage is TRBV9 and J usage is TRBJ2-2, with TRBD1 matching 9 bases. Germline-derived CDR1 and CDR2 are SGDLS and YYNGEE. The J segment lost 5 bases and the V segment lost 6 bases, leaving 5 bases of the junction unmatched. The CDR3 spans 14 residues. CDR3 DNA sequence: TGTGCCAGCATGCGGGACAGGGATACCGGGGAGCTGTTTTTT. This encodes CASMRDRDTGELFF.

The genes are TRBV29-1 and TRBJ1-2; a possible D gene is TRBD1 (5 bases). The CDR3 is 13 amino acids. V lost 6 bases to trimming and J lost 4 bases, with 15 bases between them. The germline gives CDR1 SQVTM, CDR2 ANQGSEA. CDR3 coding DNA: TGCAGCGTGGGGACTTCTTTCTCCTATGGCTACACCTTC. Protein sequence: CSVGTSFSYGYTF. Based on the CDR3 plus reference TRBV29-1 and TRBJ1-2, the full variable domain is SAVISQKPSRDICQRGTSLTIQCQVDSQVTMMFWYRQQPGQSLTLIATANQGSEATYESGFVIDKFPISRPNLTFSTLTVSNMSPEDSSIYLCSVGTSFSYGYTFGSGTRLTVV.

J is TRBJ1-4 and V is TRBV2; 11 bases fit TRBD1. Per germline, CDR1 SNHLY and CDR2 FYNNEI. J gave up 6 bases and V 5 bases, and 5 bases lay outside the gene matches. The CDR3 loop spans 15 amino acids. CDR3 coding DNA: TGTGCCAGCAGTCGTTCGGGACAGGGGGATGAAAAACTGTTTTTT. It encodes CASSRSGQGDEKLFF. The variable domain in full, completed from reference TRBV2 and TRBJ1-4, reads EPEVTQTPSHQVTQMGQEVILRCVPISNHLYFYWYRQILGQKVEFLVSFYNNEISEKSEIFDDQFSVERPDGSNFTLKIRSTKLEDSAMYFCASSRSGQGDEKLFFGSGTQLSVL.